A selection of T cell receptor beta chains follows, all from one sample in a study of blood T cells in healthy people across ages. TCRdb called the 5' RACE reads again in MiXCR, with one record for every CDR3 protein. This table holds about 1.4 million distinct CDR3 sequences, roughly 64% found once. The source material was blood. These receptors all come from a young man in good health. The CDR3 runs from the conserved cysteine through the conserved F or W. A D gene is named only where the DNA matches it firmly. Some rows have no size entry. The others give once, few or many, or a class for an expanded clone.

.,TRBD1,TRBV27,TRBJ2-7,TGTGCCAGCAGTGCAACCGACAGGGGAGTCGGGTACGAGCAGTACTTC,CASSATDRGVGYEQYF
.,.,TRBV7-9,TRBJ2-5,TGTGCCAGCAACGGACATTTCCAAGAGACCCAGTACTTC,CASNGHFQETQYF
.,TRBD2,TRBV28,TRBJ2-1,TGTGCCAGCGGAGGGCTAGCGGGAGGCAGGAATGAGCAGTTCTTC,CASGGLAGGRNEQFF
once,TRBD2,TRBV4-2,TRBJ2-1,TGTGCCAGCAGCCTCGGGACTAGCGGGAGTCCGGATGAGCAGTTCTTC,CASSLGTSGSPDEQFF
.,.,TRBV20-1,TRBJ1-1,TGCAGTGCCCCGGACCTACGAGGGAACACTGAAGCTTTCTTT,CSAPDLRGNTEAFF
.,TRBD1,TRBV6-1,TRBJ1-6,TGTGCCAGCAGTCCATCGGACAGGCTAGAGTCCTATAATTCACCCCTCCACTTT,CASSPSDRLESYNSPLHF
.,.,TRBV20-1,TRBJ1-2,TGCAGTGCTAGAGATCCGACCCTTTACTATGGCTACACCTTC,CSARDPTLYYGYTF
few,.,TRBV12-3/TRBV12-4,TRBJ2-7,TGTGCCAGCAGTTTGGCGCTAACGGGAGAGCAGTACTTC,CASSLALTGEQYF
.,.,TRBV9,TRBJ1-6,TGTGCCAGCAGCGTAGCGACCCGCGATAATTCACCCCTCCACTTT,CASSVATRDNSPLHF
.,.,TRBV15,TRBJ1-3,TGTGCCACCAGCAGAGCCTCAGGAGGGAACACCATATATTTT,CATSRASGGNTIYF
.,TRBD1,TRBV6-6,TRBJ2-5,TGTGCCAGCAGTGACGGACAGGCCCAAGAGACCCAGTACTTC,CASSDGQAQETQYF
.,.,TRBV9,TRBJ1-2,TGTGCCAGCAGCGTAGGACAGGCCTCTTATGGCTACACCTTC,CASSVGQASYGYTF
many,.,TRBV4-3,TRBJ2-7,TGCGCCAGCAGCCAAGACAGGGCCTACGAGCAGTACTTC,CASSQDRAYEQYF
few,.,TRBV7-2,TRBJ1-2,TGTGCCAGCAGCCCCTTTTCAGGAGGCTACTATGGCTACACCTTC,CASSPFSGGYYGYTF